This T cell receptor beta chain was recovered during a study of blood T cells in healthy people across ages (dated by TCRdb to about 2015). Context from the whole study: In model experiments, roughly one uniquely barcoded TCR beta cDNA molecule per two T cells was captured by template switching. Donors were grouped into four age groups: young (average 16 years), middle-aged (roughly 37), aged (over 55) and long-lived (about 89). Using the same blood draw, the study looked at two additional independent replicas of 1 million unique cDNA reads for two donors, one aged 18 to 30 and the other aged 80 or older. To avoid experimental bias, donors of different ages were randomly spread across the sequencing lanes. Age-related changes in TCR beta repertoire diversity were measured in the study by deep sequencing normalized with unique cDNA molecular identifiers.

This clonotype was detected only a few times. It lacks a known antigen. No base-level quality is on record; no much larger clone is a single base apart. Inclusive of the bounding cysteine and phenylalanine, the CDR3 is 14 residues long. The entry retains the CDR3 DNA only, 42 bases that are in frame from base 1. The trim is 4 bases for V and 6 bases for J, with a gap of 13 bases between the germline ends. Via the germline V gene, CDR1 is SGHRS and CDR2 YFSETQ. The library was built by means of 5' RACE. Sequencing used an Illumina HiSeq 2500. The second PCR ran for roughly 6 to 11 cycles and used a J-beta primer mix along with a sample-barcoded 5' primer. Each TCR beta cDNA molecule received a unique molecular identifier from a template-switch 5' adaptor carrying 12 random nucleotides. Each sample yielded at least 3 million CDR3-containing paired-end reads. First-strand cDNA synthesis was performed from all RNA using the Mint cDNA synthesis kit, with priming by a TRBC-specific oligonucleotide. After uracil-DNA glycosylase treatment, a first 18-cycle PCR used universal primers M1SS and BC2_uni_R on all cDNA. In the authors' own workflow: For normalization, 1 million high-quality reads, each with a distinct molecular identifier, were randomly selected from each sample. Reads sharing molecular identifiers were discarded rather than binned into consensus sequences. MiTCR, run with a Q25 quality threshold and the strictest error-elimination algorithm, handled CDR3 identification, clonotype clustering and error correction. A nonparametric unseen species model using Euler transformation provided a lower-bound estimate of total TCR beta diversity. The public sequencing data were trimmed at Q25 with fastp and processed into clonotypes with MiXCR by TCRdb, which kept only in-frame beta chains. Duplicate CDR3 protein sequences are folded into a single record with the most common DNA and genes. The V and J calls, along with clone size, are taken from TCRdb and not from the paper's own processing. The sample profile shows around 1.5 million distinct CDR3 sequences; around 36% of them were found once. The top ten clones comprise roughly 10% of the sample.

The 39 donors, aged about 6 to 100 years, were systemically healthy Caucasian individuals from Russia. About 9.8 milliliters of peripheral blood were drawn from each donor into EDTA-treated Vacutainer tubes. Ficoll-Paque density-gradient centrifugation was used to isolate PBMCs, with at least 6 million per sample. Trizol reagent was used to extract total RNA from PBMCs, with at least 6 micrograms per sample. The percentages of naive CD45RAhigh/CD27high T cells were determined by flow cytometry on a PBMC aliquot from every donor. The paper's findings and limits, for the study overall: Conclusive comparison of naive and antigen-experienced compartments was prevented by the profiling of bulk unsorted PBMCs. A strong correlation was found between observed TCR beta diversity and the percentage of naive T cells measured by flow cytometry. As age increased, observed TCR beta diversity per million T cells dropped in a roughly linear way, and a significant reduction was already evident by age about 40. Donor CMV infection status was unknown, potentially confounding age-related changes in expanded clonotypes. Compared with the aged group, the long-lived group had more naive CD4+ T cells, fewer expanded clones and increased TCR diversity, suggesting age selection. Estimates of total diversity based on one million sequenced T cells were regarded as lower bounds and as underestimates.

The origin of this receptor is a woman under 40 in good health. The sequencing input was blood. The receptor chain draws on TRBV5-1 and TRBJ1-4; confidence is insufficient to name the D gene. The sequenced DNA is TGCGCCAGCAGCCCCGGGGAGACCTATGAAAAACTGTTTTTT. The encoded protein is CASSPGETYEKLFF.